A single sample gave rise to the 17 T cell receptor beta chains below, sequenced in a study of T cell changes during pregnancy in multiple sclerosis. Using immunoSEQ multiplex PCR, the repertoire was profiled, and TCRdb retains in-frame clones only, with some absent. The sample yields 100,000 or so clones, 94% seen once. Material: peripheral blood, obtained before pregnancy. The receptor set was obtained from a female donor with multiple sclerosis, enrolled in a pregnancy study.

This chain connects TRBV19 to TRBJ1-1, with 7 nucleotides matching TRBD1. Per germline, CDR1 LNHDA and CDR2 SQIVND (reference sequence). This CDR3 is built from 15 residues. The J segment lost 1 base and the V segment lost 1 base, leaving 3 bases of the junction unmatched. The CDR3, as DNA: TGTGCCAGTAGTATAGCGCACAGGGGGAACACTGAAGCTTTCTTT. Protein sequence: CASSIAHRGNTEAFF.

The chain combines TRBV5-1 with TRBJ2-7; 11 bases align to TRBD2. V shed 4 bases and J 2 bases; nucleotides not matched to a gene: 8. Per germline, CDR1 SGHRS and CDR2 YFSETQ. The CDR3 length is 16 residues. The DNA for the CDR3 is TGCGCCAGCAGCCAGACTAGCGGGACGGGTACCTACGAGCAGTACTTC. Amino acids: CASSQTSGTGTYEQYF. The variable domain in full, with the rest retrieved from reference TRBV5-1 and TRBJ2-7, is KAGVTQTPRYLIKTRGQQVTLSCSPISGHRSVSWYQQTPGQGLQFLFEYFSETQRNKGNFPGRFSGRQFSNSRSEMNVSTLELGDSALYLCASSQTSGTGTYEQYFGPGTRLTVT.

This chain links TRBV6-6 with TRBJ1-1, with D possibly TRBD1 on 5 matching bases. Trimming cost V 6 bases and J 6 bases, with 11 bases left between them. The CDR3 sequence is 12 residues long. The V gene's germline CDR1 is MNHNY and CDR2 SVGAGI (reference sequence). CDR3: CASRPQGAEAFF. The CDR3 region has the DNA TGTGCCAGCAGGCCACAAGGGGCTGAAGCTTTCTTT.

This chain connects TRBV4-1 to TRBJ1-5; a weak D match, TRBD1 (5 bases). The germline gives CDR1 MGHRA, CDR2 YSYEKL. V was trimmed by 1 base and J by 3 bases, leaving 16 bases between them. The CDR3 covers 17 residues. For the CDR3, the DNA is TGCGCCAGCAGCCAAGGGTGGGGGGGGATTCTCAATCAGCCCCAGCATTTT. Encoded protein: CASSQGWGGILNQPQHF.

V gene TRBV6-5 combines with J gene TRBJ1-2; TRBD1 matches at 8 bases. The CDR3 is 15 residues long. Germline assignment: CDR1 MNHEY and CDR2 SVGAGI. Trimming cost V 6 bases and J 3 bases; bases outside gene matches: 9. CDR3 bases: TGTGCCAGCAGGGGACTCCAGGGGGCCGACTATGGCTACACCTTC. This gives the protein CASRGLQGADYGYTF.

The chain uses TRBV5-1 and TRBJ2-3, with 11 bases matching TRBD2. CDR1 and CDR2 from the germline V gene are SGHRS and YFSETQ. The CDR3 spans 16 residues. V was clipped by 5 bases and J by 3 bases; unmatched bases: 8. CDR3 sequence: CASRQTSGSSTDTQYF. As DNA, the CDR3 is TGCGCCAGCAGGCAAACTAGCGGGAGTTCGACAGATACGCAGTATTTT.

This sequence joins TRBV5-1 and TRBJ2-7, with 8 bases aligning to TRBD2. This CDR3 contains 17 residues. Germline CDR1 and CDR2: SGHRS and YFSETQ. V lost 0 bases to trimming and J lost 5 bases; unmatched junction nucleotides: 13. The DNA of the CDR3 is TGCGCCAGCAGCTTGGTGTCCAGCGGGAGCCCGCCCCACGAGCAGTACTTC. As protein: CASSLVSSGSPPHEQYF.

V and J are TRBV6-1 and TRBJ1-2; tentative D call: TRBD1 (5 bases). Germline CDR1 MNHNS, CDR2 SASEGT. This CDR3 contains 11 residues. The germline V and J ends were trimmed by 7 bases and 2 bases, with 5 bases remaining between them. The CDR3 is CASNRNYGYTF. CDR3 coding DNA: TGTGCCAGCAACAGGAACTATGGCTACACCTTC.

V and J are TRBV11-3 and TRBJ2-4; D is possibly TRBD1 (5 bases). Germline-derived CDR1 and CDR2 are SGHNT and YENEEA. The germline V and J ends were trimmed by 0 bases and 0 bases, with 12 bases remaining between them. This CDR3 is built from 17 residues. The CDR3 spells CASSLDHTGIAKNIQYF. The CDR3 DNA reads TGTGCCAGCAGCTTAGATCATACAGGCATAGCCAAAAACATTCAGTACTTC.

The genes are TRBV19 and TRBJ1-2; D gene ambiguous. In germline, CDR1 is LNHDA, CDR2 SQIVND (reference sequence). The CDR3 covers 16 residues. Deletions cut 2 bases from V and 6 bases from J, with 19 bases between. The CDR3 DNA reads as TGTGCCAGTAGTATATCGGTTTGGGCCTTGGCTAATGGCTACACCTTC. Protein: CASSISVWALANGYTF.

V gene TRBV28 combines with J gene TRBJ1-2, with TRBD1 identical over 8 bases. Germline V gene sequence: CDR1 MDHEN, CDR2 SYDVKM. The CDR3 has 16 residues. Trimming cost V 6 bases and J 8 bases; bases outside gene matches: 17. The CDR3 loop is CASRAGGASERQGYTF. CDR3 nucleotide sequence: TGTGCCAGCAGAGCAGGGGGCGCTTCCGAACGACAGGGCTACACCTTC.

This rearrangement joins TRBV7-2 to TRBJ2-7; 12 nucleotides line up with TRBD2. V lost 7 bases to trimming and J lost 3 bases; unmatched junction nucleotides: 13. The CDR3 covers 17 residues. Germline CDR1 is SGHTA and CDR2 is FQGNSA. The CDR3 protein is CASTGRLAGEKRYEQYF. In DNA, the CDR3 is TGTGCCAGCACCGGGAGACTAGCGGGAGAAAAGCGCTACGAGCAGTACTTC.

This clone was seen just once. The chain has TRBV5-1 and TRBJ1-2; 9 bases match TRBD1. Looked up from germline, CDR1 is SGHRS and CDR2 is YFSETQ. There are 16 residues in the CDR3. Germline trimming cut 5 bases from V and 8 bases from J; bases unmatched to any gene: 16. CDR3: CASSSGEDRGADGYTF. As DNA, the CDR3 is TGCGCCAGCAGTTCCGGCGAGGACAGGGGTGCTGACGGCTACACCTTC.

The chain links TRBV5-1 to TRBJ1-5, with D possibly being TRBD1 (6 bases). The germline V and J ends were trimmed by 4 bases and 2 bases, with 16 bases remaining between them. Germline CDR1 reads SGHRS; CDR2 reads YFSETQ. The CDR3 covers 16 residues. CDR3 in amino acids: CASSRGGGDGNQPQHF. The DNA for the CDR3 is TGCGCCAGCAGCCGCGGGGGGGGCGATGGCAATCAGCCCCAGCATTTT.

The rearrangement links TRBV9 to TRBJ2-1; TRBD2 aligns across 11 bases. Germline V gene lookup returns CDR1 SGDLS and CDR2 YYNGEE. The CDR3 sequence is 19 residues long. Germline trimming cut 3 bases from V and 4 bases from J; bases unmatched to any gene: 15. Here the CDR3 DNA reads TGTGCCAGCAGCGCCGGGACTAGCGGCCTCCTTCTCGCTTACAATGAGCAGTTCTTC. It encodes CASSAGTSGLLLAYNEQFF. The full variable domain, completed using reference TRBV9 and TRBJ2-1, is DSGVTQTPKHLITATGQRVTLRCSPRSGDLSVYWYQQSLDQGLQFLIQYYNGEERAKGNILERFSAQQFPDLHSELNLSSLELGDSALYFCASSAGTSGLLLAYNEQFFGPGTRLTVL.

The CDR3 DNA reads as TGTGCCAGCAGCCGAACGGGGGCGGGGACTAGCGGGAGGAATACGCAGTATTTT. Its translation is CASSRTGAGTSGRNTQYF. The J gene is TRBJ2-3, the V gene TRBV4-2; TRBD2 agrees at 15 bases. CDR1 LGHNA and CDR2 YNFKEQ come from the germline V gene. The CDR3 sequence is 18 residues long. Trimming removed 4 bases from V and 7 bases from J; junction bases left unmatched: 12.

The chain links TRBV13 to TRBJ1-5; D ambiguous. V was clipped by 3 bases and J by 7 bases, with 7 bases between them. This CDR3 region has 12 residues. CDR1 and CDR2 (germline): PRHDT, FYEKMQ (reference sequence). CDR3 amino acids: CASSFTGQPQHF. Here the CDR3 DNA reads TGTGCCAGCAGCTTTACGGGGCAGCCCCAGCATTTT.